Listed below are T cell receptor beta chains from one sample, sequenced in a study of blood T cell repertoires in COVID-19. Clones were read by immunoSEQ multiplex PCR, and TCRdb kept only the in-frame ones, dropping some. This table has about 150,000 clones, more than 75% appearing once. Input material: peripheral blood. These TCRs come from a woman aged 55-69 years with COVID-19, enrolled during active disease. CDR3s include the opening cysteine and the closing phenylalanine or tryptophan. A D gene is named only where the DNA matches it firmly. Clone sizes are given selectively: once, few, many, or a class where the clone is expanded.

D gene	clone size	V gene	CDR3 length	J gene	CDR3 DNA	CDR3 protein
-	-	TRBV10-3	14	TRBJ1-1	TGTGCCATCAGTGAGGGCGGGTGGGCCACTGAAGCTTTCTTT	CAISEGGWATEAFF
-	-	TRBV5-1	16	TRBJ1-1	TGCGCCAGCAGCGCAGGGTCGAGGACAATTTACACTGAAGCTTTCTTT	CASSAGSRTIYTEAFF
-	-	TRBV5-1	16	TRBJ2-7	TGCGCCAGCAGCTTGACCGCTAGCGTAAACGCCTACGAGCAGTACTTC	CASSLTASVNAYEQYF
-	-	TRBV5-4	17	TRBJ2-1	TGTGCCAGCAGCTCAGACCTGGGACTCAGCTCCTACAATGAGCAGTTCTTC	CASSSDLGLSSYNEQFF
-	-	TRBV6-5	13	TRBJ1-3	TGTGCCAGCAGGGGGGGAACTGGAAACACCATATATTTT	CASRGGTGNTIYF
TRBD1	-	TRBV15	15	TRBJ1-5	TGTGCCACCAGGCAGGGGGGATCAGGCGATCAGCCCCAGCATTTT	CATRQGGSGDQPQHF
-	-	TRBV6-5	15	TRBJ1-1	TGTGCCAGCAGACCCCCCGGACGGGGGAACACTGAAGCTTTCTTT	CASRPPGRGNTEAFF
-	-	TRBV14	15	TRBJ1-1	TGTGCCAGCAGCCATTACATCGGGGTGAACACTGAAGCTTTCTTT	CASSHYIGVNTEAFF
TRBD2	-	TRBV18	15	TRBJ2-3	TGTGCCAGCTCACCTGGGACTACGATGACAGATACGCAGTATTTT	CASSPGTTMTDTQYF
-	-	TRBV6-5	13	TRBJ2-5	TGTGCCAGCAGTCAGTCCCAAGGGGGGACCCAGTACTTC	CASSQSQGGTQYF
-	-	TRBV7-3	13	TRBJ1-6	TGTGCCAGCAGCTTACAGTACGATTCACCCCTCCACTTT	CASSLQYDSPLHF
-	-	TRBV29-1	12	TRBJ1-1	TGCAGCGCTATTGGGCTGAACACTGAAGCTTTCTTT	CSAIGLNTEAFF
-	-	TRBV30	12	TRBJ1-2	TGTGCCGGGAACAGACCCCCCTATGGCTACACCTTC	CAGNRPPYGYTF
-	-	TRBV5-1	13	TRBJ1-2	TGCGCCAGCAGCTCAGCAGGGGCGGAGGGCTACACCTTC	CASSSAGAEGYTF
TRBD1	-	TRBV7-3	15	TRBJ2-5	TGTGCCAGCAGCTCCGGACAGGGGAGGTTGGAGACCCAGTACTTC	CASSSGQGRLETQYF
TRBD1	few	TRBV30	13	TRBJ1-2	TGTGCCTGGAGCGGGACAGGGGGCTATGGCTACACCTTC	CAWSGTGGYGYTF
TRBD1	-	TRBV15	15	TRBJ1-4	TGTGCCACCAGCAATCCGGCAGGGGGCGATGAAAAACTGTTTTTT	CATSNPAGGDEKLFF
TRBD1	-	TRBV19	14	TRBJ1-1	TGTGCCAGTAGTATCGCCAGGGGGCGGGATGAAGCTTTCTTT	CASSIARGRDEAFF
TRBD1	-	TRBV25-1	15	TRBJ1-4	TGTGCCAGCAGTTACTTACAGGGGCCGAATGAAAAACTGTTTTTT	CASSYLQGPNEKLFF
TRBD1	-	TRBV7-6	15	TRBJ2-7	TGTGCCAGCAGCCAACAGGGGGCTCCGGTCTCCGAGCAGTACTTC	CASSQQGAPVSEQYF
TRBD1	-	TRBV12-3/TRBV12-4	13	TRBJ2-4	TGTGCCAGCAGTTTCGACACAGGGGACATTCAGTACTTC	CASSFDTGDIQYF
-	-	TRBV14	14	TRBJ1-1	TGTGCCAGCAGCCAAATGGGGCGTAAGACTGAAGCTTTCTTT	CASSQMGRKTEAFF
TRBD1	-	TRBV29-1	14	TRBJ1-6	TGCAGCGTACGGGACAGGGGTAGTGGTTCACCCCTCCACTTT	CSVRDRGSGSPLHF
-	-	TRBV6-2/TRBV6-3	13	TRBJ2-7	TGTGCCAGCAGTTACTACAGCTCGGACGAGCAGTACTTC	CASSYYSSDEQYF
TRBD1	-	TRBV30	13	TRBJ1-6	TGTGCCTGGGGGGGACAGCTGTATTCACCCCTCCACTTT	CAWGGQLYSPLHF
TRBD2	-	TRBV7-2	17	TRBJ2-1	TGTGCCAGCAGCCCCCCCGGGGTAGCGGGAGGGGGGAATGAGCAGTTCTTC	CASSPPGVAGGGNEQFF
TRBD1	few	TRBV9	14	TRBJ2-1	TGTGCCAGCAGCTCACCGGGGACAGGCGGGGAGCAGTTCTTC	CASSSPGTGGEQFF
-	-	TRBV9	15	TRBJ1-1	TGTGCCAGCAAACCGGACGACGGGGATAACACTGAAGCTTTCTTT	CASKPDDGDNTEAFF
TRBD1	once	TRBV4-1	16	TRBJ1-5	TGCGCCAGCAGCCAACCGGACAGGGGGAACAATCAGCCCCAGCATTTT	CASSQPDRGNNQPQHF
-	-	TRBV6-1	15	TRBJ2-1	TGTGCCAGCAGTGAAAACCCCACGGGACTCAATGAGCAGTTCTTC	CASSENPTGLNEQFF
TRBD2	-	TRBV13	15	TRBJ2-3	TGTGCCAGCAGCTCCCCTAGCGGGGGGGGTGATACGCAGTATTTT	CASSSPSGGGDTQYF
-	-	TRBV3-1/TRBV3-2	17	TRBJ1-6	TGTGCCAGCAGCCAAGATCCGCAGGGAAAAGCTAATTCACCCCTCCACTTT	CASSQDPQGKANSPLHF
-	-	TRBV11-1	13	TRBJ1-1	TGTGCCAGCAGCTTAAGGCAGGGCACTGAAGCTTTCTTT	CASSLRQGTEAFF
TRBD2	few	TRBV6-6	18	TRBJ2-3	TGTGCCAGCAGTCAGATTAAAACTAGCGGCATCAGCACAGATACGCAGTATTTT	CASSQIKTSGISTDTQYF
-	-	TRBV19	12	TRBJ2-7	TGTGCCAGTAGTATCTGGGGGGACGAGCAGTACTTC	CASSIWGDEQYF
TRBD2	-	TRBV11-2	15	TRBJ2-1	TGTGCCAGCAGCCCCTTTGGGGGAGGGTACAATGAGCAGTTCTTC	CASSPFGGGYNEQFF
TRBD1	-	TRBV7-2	15	TRBJ1-5	TGTGCCAGCAGCGCGAGGACAGGGGGCGGTCAGCCCCAGCATTTT	CASSARTGGGQPQHF
-	-	TRBV7-2	15	TRBJ1-5	TGTGCCAGCAGTTCTGCAGGCAATAGCAATCAGCCCCAGCATTTT	CASSSAGNSNQPQHF
TRBD1	-	TRBV6-1	15	TRBJ1-6	TGTGCCAGCAGTGAAATCCGACAGGGAAGTTCACCCCTCCACTTT	CASSEIRQGSSPLHF
-	-	TRBV6-5	14	TRBJ1-1	TGTGCCAGCAACCCCGGTGGGCTGAACACTGAAGCTTTCTTT	CASNPGGLNTEAFF
-	-	TRBV10-2	13	TRBJ1-5	TGCGCCAGCAGTTGGGGCAGAGATCAGCCCCAGCATTTT	CASSWGRDQPQHF